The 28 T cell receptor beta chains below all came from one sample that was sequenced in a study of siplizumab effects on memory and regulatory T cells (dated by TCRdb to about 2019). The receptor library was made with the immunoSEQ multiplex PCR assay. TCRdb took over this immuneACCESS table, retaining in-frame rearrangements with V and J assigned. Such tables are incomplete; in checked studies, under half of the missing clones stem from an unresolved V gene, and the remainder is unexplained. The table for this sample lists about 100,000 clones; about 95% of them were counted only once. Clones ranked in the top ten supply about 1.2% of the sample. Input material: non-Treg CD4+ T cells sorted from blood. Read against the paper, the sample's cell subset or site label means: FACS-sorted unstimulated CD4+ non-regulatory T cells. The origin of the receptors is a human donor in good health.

The CDR3: CASSPYSGQPEAFF. The CDR3 DNA reads as TGTGCCAGCTCACCGTACTCAGGACAGCCTGAAGCTTTCTTT. The chain couples TRBV18 to TRBJ1-1, with a tentative D call TRBD1 (6 bases). The CDR3 runs 14 residues. Looked up from germline, CDR1 is KGHSH and CDR2 is LQKENI. The germline V and J ends were trimmed by 3 bases and 6 bases, with 14 bases remaining between them.

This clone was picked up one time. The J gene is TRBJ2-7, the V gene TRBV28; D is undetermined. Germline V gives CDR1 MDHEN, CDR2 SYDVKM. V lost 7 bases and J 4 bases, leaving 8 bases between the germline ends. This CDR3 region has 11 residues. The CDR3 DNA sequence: TGTGCCAGCACCTCGAAGTACGAGCAGTACTTC. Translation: CASTSKYEQYF.

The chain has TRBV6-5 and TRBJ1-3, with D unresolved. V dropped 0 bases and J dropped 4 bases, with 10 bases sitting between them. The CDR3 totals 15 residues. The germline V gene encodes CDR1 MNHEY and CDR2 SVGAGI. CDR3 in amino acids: CASSYSPESGNTIYF. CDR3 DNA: TGTGCCAGCAGTTACTCGCCGGAGTCGGGAAACACCATATATTTT.

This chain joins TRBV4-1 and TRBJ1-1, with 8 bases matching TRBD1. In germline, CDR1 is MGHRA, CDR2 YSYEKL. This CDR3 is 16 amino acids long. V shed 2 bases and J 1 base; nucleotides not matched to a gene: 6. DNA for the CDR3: TGCGCCAGCAGCCAAAACAGGGGGTTTGGGAACACTGAAGCTTTCTTT. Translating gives CASSQNRGFGNTEAFF.

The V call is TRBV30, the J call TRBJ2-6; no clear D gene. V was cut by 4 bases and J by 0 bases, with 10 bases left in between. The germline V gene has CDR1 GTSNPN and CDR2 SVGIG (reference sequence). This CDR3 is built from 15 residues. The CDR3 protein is CAWTVGISGANVLTF. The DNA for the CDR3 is TGTGCCTGGACCGTAGGGATCTCTGGGGCCAACGTCCTGACTTTC.

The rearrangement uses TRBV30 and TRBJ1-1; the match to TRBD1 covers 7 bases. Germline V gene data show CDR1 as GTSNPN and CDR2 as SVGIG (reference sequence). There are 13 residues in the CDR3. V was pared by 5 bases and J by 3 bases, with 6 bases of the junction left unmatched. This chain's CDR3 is CAWQTGKDTEAFF. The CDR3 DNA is TGTGCCTGGCAGACAGGGAAAGACACTGAAGCTTTCTTT.

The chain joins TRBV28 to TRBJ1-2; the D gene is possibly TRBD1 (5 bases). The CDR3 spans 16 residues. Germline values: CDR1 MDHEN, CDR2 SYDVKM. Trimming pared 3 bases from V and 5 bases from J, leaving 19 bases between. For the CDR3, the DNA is TGTGCCAGCAGTTTGGTGGGGGAGTTGGGTCTTTATGGCTACACCTTC. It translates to CASSLVGELGLYGYTF.

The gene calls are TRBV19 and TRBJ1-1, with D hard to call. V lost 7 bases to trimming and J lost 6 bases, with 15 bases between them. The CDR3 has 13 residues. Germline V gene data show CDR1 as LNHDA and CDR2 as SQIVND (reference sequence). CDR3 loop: CASTDRVMAEAFF. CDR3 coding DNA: TGTGCCAGTACCGACCGCGTAATGGCTGAAGCTTTCTTT. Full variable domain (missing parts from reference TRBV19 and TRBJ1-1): DGGITQSPKYLFRKEGQNVTLSCEQNLNHDAMYWYRQDPGQGLRLIYYSQIVNDFQKGDIAEGYSVSREKKESFPLTVTSAQKNPTAFYLCASTDRVMAEAFFGQGTRLTVV.

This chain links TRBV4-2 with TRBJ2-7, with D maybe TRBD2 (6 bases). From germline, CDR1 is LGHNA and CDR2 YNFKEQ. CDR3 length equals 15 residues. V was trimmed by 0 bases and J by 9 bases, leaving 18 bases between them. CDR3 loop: CASSQDVAGTVGQYF. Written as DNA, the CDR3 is TGTGCCAGCAGCCAAGACGTGGCGGGAACGGTCGGGCAGTACTTC.

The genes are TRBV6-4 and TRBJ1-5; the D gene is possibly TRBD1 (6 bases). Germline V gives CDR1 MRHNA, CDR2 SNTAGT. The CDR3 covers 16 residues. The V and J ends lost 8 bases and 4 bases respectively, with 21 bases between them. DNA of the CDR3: TGTGCCAGCCCTATCCACAGGGTCCGTTGTAATCAGCCCCAGCATTTT. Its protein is CASPIHRVRCNQPQHF.

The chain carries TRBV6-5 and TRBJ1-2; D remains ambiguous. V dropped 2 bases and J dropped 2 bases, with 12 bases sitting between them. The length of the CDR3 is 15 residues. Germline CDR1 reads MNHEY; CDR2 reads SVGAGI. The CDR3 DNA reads TGTGCCAGCAGTTACCTCTCTGGCAGCAACTATGGCTACACCTTC. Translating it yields CASSYLSGSNYGYTF.

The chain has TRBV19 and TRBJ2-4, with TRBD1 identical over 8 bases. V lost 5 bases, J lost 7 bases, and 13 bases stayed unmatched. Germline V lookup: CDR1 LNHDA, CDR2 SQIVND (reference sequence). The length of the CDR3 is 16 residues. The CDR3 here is CASSDPADRASNIQYF. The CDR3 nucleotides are TGTGCCAGTAGTGATCCCGCGGACAGGGCCAGTAACATTCAGTACTTC.

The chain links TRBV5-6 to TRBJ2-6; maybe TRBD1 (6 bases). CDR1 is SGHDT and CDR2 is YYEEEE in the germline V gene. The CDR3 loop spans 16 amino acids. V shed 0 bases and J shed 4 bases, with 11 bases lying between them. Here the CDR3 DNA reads TGTGCCAGCAGCTTGGCTGCAGGGGTAGGGGCCAACGTCCTGACTTTC. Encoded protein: CASSLAAGVGANVLTF.

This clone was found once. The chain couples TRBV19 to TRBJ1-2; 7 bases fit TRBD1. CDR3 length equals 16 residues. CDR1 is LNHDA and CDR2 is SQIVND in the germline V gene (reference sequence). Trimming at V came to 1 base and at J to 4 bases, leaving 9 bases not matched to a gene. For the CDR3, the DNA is TGTGCCAGTAGTATAGTAAGGGGACAGCGACTCTATGGCTACACCTTC. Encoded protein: CASSIVRGQRLYGYTF.

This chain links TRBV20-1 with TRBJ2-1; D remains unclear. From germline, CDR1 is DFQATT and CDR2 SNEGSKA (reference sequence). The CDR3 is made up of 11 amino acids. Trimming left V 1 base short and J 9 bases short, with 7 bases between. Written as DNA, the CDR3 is TGCAGTGCTAGAGCCTTTAGTGAGCAGTTCTTC. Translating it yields CSARAFSEQFF.

The CDR3 DNA reads TGCGCCAGCAGCCTGGGACAGGGGAAACGCCAGGAGCCCCAGCATTTT. Amino acids: CASSLGQGKRQEPQHF. The chain has TRBV4-1 and TRBJ1-5, with TRBD1 matching over 10 bases. This CDR3 region has 16 residues. CDR1 is MGHRA and CDR2 is YSYEKL in the germline V gene. V dropped 4 bases and J dropped 8; count of bases not matched to a gene: 11.

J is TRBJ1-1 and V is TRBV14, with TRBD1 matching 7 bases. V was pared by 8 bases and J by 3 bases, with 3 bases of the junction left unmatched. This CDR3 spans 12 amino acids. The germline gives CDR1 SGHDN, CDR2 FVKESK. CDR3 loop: CASGTGDTEAFF. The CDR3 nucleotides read TGTGCCAGCGGCACAGGGGACACTGAAGCTTTCTTT.

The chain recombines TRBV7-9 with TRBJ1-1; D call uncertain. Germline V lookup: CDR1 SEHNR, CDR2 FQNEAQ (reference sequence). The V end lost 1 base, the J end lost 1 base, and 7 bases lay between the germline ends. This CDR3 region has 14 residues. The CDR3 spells CASSLVSPNTEAFF. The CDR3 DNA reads TGTGCCAGCAGCTTAGTTTCCCCGAACACTGAAGCTTTCTTT.

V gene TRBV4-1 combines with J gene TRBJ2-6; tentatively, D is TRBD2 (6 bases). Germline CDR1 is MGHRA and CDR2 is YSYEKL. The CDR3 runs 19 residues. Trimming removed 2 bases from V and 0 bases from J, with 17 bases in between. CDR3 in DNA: TGCGCCAGCAGCCAACGAAGGACTGGGGGGAGCTCTGGGGCCAACGTCCTGACTTTC. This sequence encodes CASSQRRTGGSSGANVLTF.

CDR3 coding DNA: TGTGCCATCCACAGGGCGTCCACGAACACCGGGGAGCTGTTTTTT. It codes for CAIHRASTNTGELFF. The chain carries TRBV28 and TRBJ2-2, with D maybe TRBD1 (6 bases). V shed 10 bases and J shed 0 bases, with 15 bases lying between them. This CDR3 contains 15 residues. Germline V gene sequence: CDR1 MDHEN, CDR2 SYDVKM.

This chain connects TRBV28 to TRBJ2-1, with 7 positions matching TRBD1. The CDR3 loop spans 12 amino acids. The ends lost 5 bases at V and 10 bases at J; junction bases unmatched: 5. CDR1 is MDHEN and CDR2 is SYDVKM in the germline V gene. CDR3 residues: CASSLRTGEQFF. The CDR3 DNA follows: TGTGCCAGCAGTCTCCGGACAGGAGAGCAGTTCTTC.

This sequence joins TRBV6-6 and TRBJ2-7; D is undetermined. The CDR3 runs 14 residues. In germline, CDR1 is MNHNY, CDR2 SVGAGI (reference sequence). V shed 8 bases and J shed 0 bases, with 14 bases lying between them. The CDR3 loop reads CASWPQPNSYEQYF. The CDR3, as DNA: TGTGCCAGCTGGCCCCAGCCTAACTCCTACGAGCAGTACTTC.

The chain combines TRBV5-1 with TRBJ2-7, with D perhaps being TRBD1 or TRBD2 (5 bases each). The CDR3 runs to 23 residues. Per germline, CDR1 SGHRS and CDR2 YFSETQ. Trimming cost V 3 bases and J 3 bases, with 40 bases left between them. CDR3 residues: CASSSGTPSQPIGKGPSFYEQYF. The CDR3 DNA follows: TGCGCCAGCAGCTCCGGGACCCCGTCTCAACCTATAGGGAAGGGCCCCAGTTTCTACGAGCAGTACTTC. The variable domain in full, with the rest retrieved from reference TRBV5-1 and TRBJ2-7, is KAGVTQTPRYLIKTRGQQVTLSCSPISGHRSVSWYQQTPGQGLQFLFEYFSETQRNKGNFPGRFSGRQFSNSRSEMNVSTLELGDSALYLCASSSGTPSQPIGKGPSFYEQYFGPGTRLTVT.

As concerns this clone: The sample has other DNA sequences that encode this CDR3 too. CDR3 amino acids: CSVEAGGNTEAFF. In DNA, the CDR3 is TGCAGCGTTGAAGCAGGGGGGAACACTGAAGCTTTCTTT. The chain combines TRBV29-1 with TRBJ1-1; 7 bases agree with TRBD1. This CDR3 is 13 amino acids long. Trimming took 1 base from V and 1 from J; bases not matched to a gene: 0. The germline gives CDR1 SQVTM, CDR2 ANQGSEA.

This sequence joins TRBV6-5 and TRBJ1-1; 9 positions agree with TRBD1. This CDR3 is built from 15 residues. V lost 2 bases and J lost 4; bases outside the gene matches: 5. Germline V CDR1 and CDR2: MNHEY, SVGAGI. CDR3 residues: CASSYGPDRGTEAFF. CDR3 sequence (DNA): TGTGCCAGCAGTTACGGCCCGGACAGGGGCACTGAAGCTTTCTTT.

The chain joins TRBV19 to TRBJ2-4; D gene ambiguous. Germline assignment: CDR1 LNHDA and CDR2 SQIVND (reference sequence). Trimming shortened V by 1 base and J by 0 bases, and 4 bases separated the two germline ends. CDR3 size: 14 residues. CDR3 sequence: CASSIGLAKNIQYF. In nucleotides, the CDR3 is TGTGCCAGTAGTATAGGTCTAGCCAAAAACATTCAGTACTTC.

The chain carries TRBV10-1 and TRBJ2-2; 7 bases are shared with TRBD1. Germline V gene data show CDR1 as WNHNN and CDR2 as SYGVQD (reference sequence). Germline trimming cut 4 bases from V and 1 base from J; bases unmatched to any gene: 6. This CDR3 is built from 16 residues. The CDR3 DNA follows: TGCGCCAGCAGTGTTGAACGGGACAGGAACACCGGGGAGCTGTTTTTT. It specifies CASSVERDRNTGELFF.

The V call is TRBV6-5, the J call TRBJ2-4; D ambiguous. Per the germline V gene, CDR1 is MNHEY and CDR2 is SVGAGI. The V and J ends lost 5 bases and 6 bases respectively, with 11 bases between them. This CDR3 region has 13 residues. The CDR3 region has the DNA TGTGCCAGCAGTCAGGCCTCAGGAAACATTCAGTACTTC. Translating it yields CASSQASGNIQYF.